This is a list of T cell receptor beta chains from one sample in a study of blood T cell repertoires in COVID-19. The assay was immunoSEQ multiplex PCR, and TCRdb's table has in-frame clones only and misses some. Of 250,000 to 350,000 clones in the sample, around 92% were seen once. Sequences were obtained from PBMCs or T cells enriched from blood (not recorded which). The receptor source for this set is a woman in her 50s who had been exposed to COVID-19. Each CDR3 is given with its conserved first and last residue. Each record gives: clone size, V gene, CDR3 length, J gene, D gene, CDR3 DNA, CDR3 protein. A D gene is named only where the DNA matches it firmly. Part of the rows lack a size; the others show once, few, many or a class for expanded clones.

clone size: .
V gene: TRBV30
CDR3 length: 12
J gene: TRBJ1-1
D gene: .
CDR3 DNA: TGTGCCTGGGGTGGGGGCGGAATGAAAGCTTTCTTT
CDR3 protein: CAWGGGGMKAFF

clone size: .
V gene: TRBV5-5
CDR3 length: 15
J gene: TRBJ1-4
D gene: TRBD1
CDR3 DNA: TGTGCCAGCCAGCTTAATGCAGGGGGCGGTGAAAAACTGTTTTTT
CDR3 protein: CASQLNAGGGEKLFF

clone size: .
V gene: TRBV27
CDR3 length: 13
J gene: TRBJ2-1
D gene: TRBD2
CDR3 DNA: TGTGCCAGCAGTTTACGGGAGGGAAATGAGCAGTTCTTC
CDR3 protein: CASSLREGNEQFF

clone size: .
V gene: TRBV5-1
CDR3 length: 15
J gene: TRBJ2-7
D gene: .
CDR3 DNA: TGCGCCAGCAGTTCCGGGGCAGGGGCTACCTACGAGCAGTACTTC
CDR3 protein: CASSSGAGATYEQYF

clone size: .
V gene: TRBV7-2
CDR3 length: 16
J gene: TRBJ1-3
D gene: TRBD1
CDR3 DNA: TGTGCCAGCAGCGCAAGACGGGACAGCGCCGGAAACACCATATATTTT
CDR3 protein: CASSARRDSAGNTIYF

clone size: .
V gene: TRBV7-8
CDR3 length: 15
J gene: TRBJ2-3
D gene: .
CDR3 DNA: TGTGCCAGCAGCTTAGACACGGGTTACACAGATACGCAGTATTTT
CDR3 protein: CASSLDTGYTDTQYF

clone size: .
V gene: TRBV5-5
CDR3 length: 17
J gene: TRBJ1-1
D gene: .
CDR3 DNA: TGTGCCAGCAGCTTAACCGGGCCGAAGGTGGGGCGCACTGAAGCTTTCTTT
CDR3 protein: CASSLTGPKVGRTEAFF

clone size: once
V gene: TRBV2
CDR3 length: 15
J gene: TRBJ2-1
D gene: TRBD2
CDR3 DNA: TGTGCCAGCAGTGAATCTGCGGGGGGGCCGCGTGAGCAGTTCTTC
CDR3 protein: CASSESAGGPREQFF

clone size: .
V gene: TRBV4-1
CDR3 length: 15
J gene: TRBJ1-6
D gene: TRBD1
CDR3 DNA: TGCGCCAGCAGCCAAAAAGGACAGGGGGGGTCACCCCTCCACTTT
CDR3 protein: CASSQKGQGGSPLHF

clone size: .
V gene: TRBV3-1/TRBV3-2
CDR3 length: 12
J gene: TRBJ1-1
D gene: TRBD1
CDR3 DNA: TGTGCCAGCAAGACAGGGGGCGGTGAAGCTTTCTTT
CDR3 protein: CASKTGGGEAFF

clone size: .
V gene: TRBV19
CDR3 length: 13
J gene: TRBJ1-5
D gene: .
CDR3 DNA: TGTGCCAGTAAAAGTCCTCAGGGGCAGCCCCAGCATTTT
CDR3 protein: CASKSPQGQPQHF

clone size: .
V gene: TRBV30
CDR3 length: 10
J gene: TRBJ1-1
D gene: .
CDR3 DNA: TGTGCCTGGAGTGTGGTCTCAGCGGTCTTT
CDR3 protein: CAWSVVSAVF

clone size: .
V gene: TRBV12-3/TRBV12-4
CDR3 length: 12
J gene: TRBJ2-7
D gene: .
CDR3 DNA: TGTGCCAGCAGTTGGACTGCGGGCGAGCAGTACTTC
CDR3 protein: CASSWTAGEQYF

clone size: .
V gene: TRBV20-1
CDR3 length: 14
J gene: TRBJ2-3
D gene: .
CDR3 DNA: TGCAGTGCTAGTAGGAGGGCTAGCACAGATACGCAGTATTTT
CDR3 protein: CSASRRASTDTQYF

clone size: .
V gene: TRBV7-8
CDR3 length: 16
J gene: TRBJ1-1
D gene: .
CDR3 DNA: TGTGCCAGCGACGTCCCGCGGGGGCAAGGGAACACTGAAGCTTTCTTT
CDR3 protein: CASDVPRGQGNTEAFF

clone size: .
V gene: TRBV28
CDR3 length: 13
J gene: TRBJ2-2
D gene: TRBD1
CDR3 DNA: TGTGCCACCTGGACAGGGGGGAGTGGGGAGCTGTTTTTT
CDR3 protein: CATWTGGSGELFF

clone size: .
V gene: TRBV6-5
CDR3 length: 14
J gene: TRBJ1-1
D gene: .
CDR3 DNA: TGTGCCAGCAGGGCGGGACCTCTGAACACTGAAGCTTTCTTT
CDR3 protein: CASRAGPLNTEAFF

clone size: once
V gene: TRBV5-1
CDR3 length: 14
J gene: TRBJ1-4
D gene: TRBD1
CDR3 DNA: TGCGCCAGCAGCTTGGGACAGGGGAATGAAAAACTGTTTTTT
CDR3 protein: CASSLGQGNEKLFF

clone size: .
V gene: TRBV7-8
CDR3 length: 15
J gene: TRBJ2-7
D gene: .
CDR3 DNA: TGTGCCAGCAGCTTAGGGGCGGGGGCCTTCTACGAGCAGTACTTC
CDR3 protein: CASSLGAGAFYEQYF

clone size: .
V gene: TRBV6-5
CDR3 length: 16
J gene: TRBJ2-1
D gene: TRBD2
CDR3 DNA: TGTGCCAGCAGTTACGGACTAGCGGGGGCCTACAATGAGCAGTTCTTC
CDR3 protein: CASSYGLAGAYNEQFF

clone size: once
V gene: TRBV3-1/TRBV3-2
CDR3 length: 14
J gene: TRBJ1-4
D gene: .
CDR3 DNA: TGTGCCAGCAGCCAAGCAGGGGCTAATGAAAAACTGTTTTTT
CDR3 protein: CASSQAGANEKLFF

clone size: .
V gene: TRBV5-6
CDR3 length: 15
J gene: TRBJ1-4
D gene: .
CDR3 DNA: TGTGCCAGCAGCGGGGGCGGCCTATATAATGAAAAACTGTTTTTT
CDR3 protein: CASSGGGLYNEKLFF

clone size: .
V gene: TRBV10-3
CDR3 length: 13
J gene: TRBJ1-6
D gene: .
CDR3 DNA: TGTGCCGGGAGGAGCTCCTATAATTCACCCCTCCACTTT
CDR3 protein: CAGRSSYNSPLHF

clone size: .
V gene: TRBV4-1
CDR3 length: 17
J gene: TRBJ2-4
D gene: TRBD1
CDR3 DNA: TGCGCCAGCAGCCAAGGCAGGGGGACGGGGGCCAAAAACATTCAGTACTTC
CDR3 protein: CASSQGRGTGAKNIQYF

clone size: .
V gene: TRBV5-1
CDR3 length: 15
J gene: TRBJ2-2
D gene: TRBD1
CDR3 DNA: TGCGCCAGCAGATCGACGACAGGGGGAACCGGGGAGCTGTTTTTT
CDR3 protein: CASRSTTGGTGELFF

clone size: .
V gene: TRBV4-1
CDR3 length: 15
J gene: TRBJ1-5
D gene: .
CDR3 DNA: TGCGCCAGCAGCCAAGATCTCCAGGTCAATCAGCCCCAGCATTTT
CDR3 protein: CASSQDLQVNQPQHF

clone size: .
V gene: TRBV7-6
CDR3 length: 20
J gene: TRBJ1-6
D gene: .
CDR3 DNA: TGTGCCAGCAGCTTAGACCCCCGGGACACCCGGAGCTCCTATAATTCACCCCTCCACTTT
CDR3 protein: CASSLDPRDTRSSYNSPLHF

clone size: .
V gene: TRBV28
CDR3 length: 14
J gene: TRBJ2-7
D gene: .
CDR3 DNA: TGTGCCAGCAGTTTTTTTCGGGGTTCGGAGGAGCAGTACTTC
CDR3 protein: CASSFFRGSEEQYF

clone size: .
V gene: TRBV5-4
CDR3 length: 13
J gene: TRBJ2-5
D gene: .
CDR3 DNA: TGTGCCAGCAGCCCCCCGCGGAGAGAGACCCAGTACTTC
CDR3 protein: CASSPPRRETQYF

clone size: once
V gene: TRBV4-1
CDR3 length: 15
J gene: TRBJ1-2
D gene: .
CDR3 DNA: TGCGCCAGCAGCCAAGGGGAAAGGAGAGGGAGTGGCTACACCTTC
CDR3 protein: CASSQGERRGSGYTF

clone size: .
V gene: TRBV10-3
CDR3 length: 13
J gene: TRBJ1-1
D gene: .
CDR3 DNA: TGTGCCATCAGTGGGGAGCAGGGGACTGAAGCTTTCTTT
CDR3 protein: CAISGEQGTEAFF

clone size: .
V gene: TRBV4-1
CDR3 length: 19
J gene: TRBJ1-2
D gene: TRBD1
CDR3 DNA: TGCGCCAGCAGCCAAGATAAGGGGACAGGGTCCTTGGCTAACTATGGCTACACCTTC
CDR3 protein: CASSQDKGTGSLANYGYTF

clone size: .
V gene: TRBV5-4
CDR3 length: 14
J gene: TRBJ1-4
D gene: .
CDR3 DNA: TGTGCCAGCAGCCTGAGCACAGGGTCGGGAAAACTGTTTTTT
CDR3 protein: CASSLSTGSGKLFF

clone size: .
V gene: TRBV28
CDR3 length: 14
J gene: TRBJ1-1
D gene: .
CDR3 DNA: TGTGCCAGCAGACTAGGGGCCGGGAGCACTGAAGCTTTCTTT
CDR3 protein: CASRLGAGSTEAFF

clone size: .
V gene: TRBV28
CDR3 length: 15
J gene: TRBJ1-4
D gene: .
CDR3 DNA: TGTGCCAGCAGCCGCAGCGGATTAACTAATGAAAAACTGTTTTTT
CDR3 protein: CASSRSGLTNEKLFF

clone size: .
V gene: TRBV4-1
CDR3 length: 17
J gene: TRBJ1-1
D gene: .
CDR3 DNA: TGCGCCAGCAGCCAAGTACGGACCCCGCGGGGGAACACTGAAGCTTTCTTT
CDR3 protein: CASSQVRTPRGNTEAFF

clone size: once
V gene: TRBV6-6
CDR3 length: 16
J gene: TRBJ2-2
D gene: TRBD2
CDR3 DNA: TGTGCCAGCAGTTGGGGACTAGCGGGGAACACCGGGGAGCTGTTTTTT
CDR3 protein: CASSWGLAGNTGELFF

clone size: .
V gene: TRBV19
CDR3 length: 15
J gene: TRBJ1-1
D gene: TRBD1
CDR3 DNA: TGTGCCAGTAAACCATACAGGGGGAAGAACACTGAAGCTTTCTTT
CDR3 protein: CASKPYRGKNTEAFF

clone size: .
V gene: TRBV4-2
CDR3 length: 16
J gene: TRBJ1-5
D gene: TRBD1
CDR3 DNA: TGTGCCAGCAGCCACGGACAGGGGAAGAACAATCAGCCCCAGCATTTT
CDR3 protein: CASSHGQGKNNQPQHF

clone size: once
V gene: TRBV7-2
CDR3 length: 16
J gene: TRBJ2-1
D gene: TRBD1
CDR3 DNA: TGTGCCAGCAGAACCGAAGGGACAGGGCCGCACAATGAGCAGTTCTTC
CDR3 protein: CASRTEGTGPHNEQFF

clone size: .
V gene: TRBV19
CDR3 length: 16
J gene: TRBJ2-5
D gene: TRBD2
CDR3 DNA: TGTGCCAGTAGTGTGAAGACTAGCGGGGGGCAAGAGACCCAGTACTTC
CDR3 protein: CASSVKTSGGQETQYF

clone size: .
V gene: TRBV27
CDR3 length: 13
J gene: TRBJ1-2
D gene: .
CDR3 DNA: TGTGCCAGCAGTTTACAGGGTCGATATGGCTACACCTTC
CDR3 protein: CASSLQGRYGYTF

clone size: .
V gene: TRBV5-4
CDR3 length: 15
J gene: TRBJ2-7
D gene: TRBD2
CDR3 DNA: TGTGCCAGCAGCTTGGGAACGGGGGGGTCCTACGAGCAGTACTTC
CDR3 protein: CASSLGTGGSYEQYF

clone size: .
V gene: TRBV7-8
CDR3 length: 13
J gene: TRBJ1-1
D gene: .
CDR3 DNA: TGTGCCAGCAGCTTAGGTGGGGGCTCTGAAGCTTTCTTT
CDR3 protein: CASSLGGGSEAFF

clone size: .
V gene: TRBV5-8
CDR3 length: 14
J gene: TRBJ1-1
D gene: TRBD1
CDR3 DNA: TGTGCCAGCAGCCTGACAGGGTGGGACACTGAAGCTTTCTTT
CDR3 protein: CASSLTGWDTEAFF

clone size: .
V gene: TRBV4-1
CDR3 length: 19
J gene: TRBJ1-6
D gene: TRBD1
CDR3 DNA: TGCGCCAGCAGCCCCCGGGACAGGGGGAAAAGCTCCTATAATTCACCCCTCCACTTT
CDR3 protein: CASSPRDRGKSSYNSPLHF

clone size: .
V gene: TRBV7-2
CDR3 length: 13
J gene: TRBJ2-1
D gene: .
CDR3 DNA: TGTGCCAGCAGCTCGACTAGGATCGGGGAGCAGTTCTTC
CDR3 protein: CASSSTRIGEQFF

clone size: .
V gene: TRBV11-2
CDR3 length: 15
J gene: TRBJ2-5
D gene: TRBD1
CDR3 DNA: TGTGCCAGCAGCTTATATCAGGGGGAGCAAGAGACCCAGTACTTC
CDR3 protein: CASSLYQGEQETQYF